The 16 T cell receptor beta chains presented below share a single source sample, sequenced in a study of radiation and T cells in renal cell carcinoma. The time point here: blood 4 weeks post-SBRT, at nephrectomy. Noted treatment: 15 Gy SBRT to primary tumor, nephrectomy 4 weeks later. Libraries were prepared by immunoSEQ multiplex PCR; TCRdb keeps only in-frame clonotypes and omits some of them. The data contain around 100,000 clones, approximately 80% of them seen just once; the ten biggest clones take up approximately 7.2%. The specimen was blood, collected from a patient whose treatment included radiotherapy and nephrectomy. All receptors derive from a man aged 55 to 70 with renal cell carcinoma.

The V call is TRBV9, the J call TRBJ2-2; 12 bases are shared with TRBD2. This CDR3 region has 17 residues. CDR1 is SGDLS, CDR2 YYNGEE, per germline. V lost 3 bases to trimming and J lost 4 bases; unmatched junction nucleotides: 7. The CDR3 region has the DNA TGTGCCAGCAGCGCCGGACTAGCGGGGTTTGTCACCGGGGAGCTGTTTTTT. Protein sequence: CASSAGLAGFVTGELFF.

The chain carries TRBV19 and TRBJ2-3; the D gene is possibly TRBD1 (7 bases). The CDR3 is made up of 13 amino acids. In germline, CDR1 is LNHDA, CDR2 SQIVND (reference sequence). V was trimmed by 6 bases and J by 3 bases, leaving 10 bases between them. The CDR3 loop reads CASSQGGTDTQYF. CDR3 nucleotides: TGTGCCAGTAGCCAGGGGGGTACAGATACGCAGTATTTT.

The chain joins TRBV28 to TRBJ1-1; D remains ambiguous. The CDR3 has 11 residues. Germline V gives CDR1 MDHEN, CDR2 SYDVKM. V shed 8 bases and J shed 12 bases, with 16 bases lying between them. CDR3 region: CASPRVRATFF. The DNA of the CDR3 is TGTGCCAGCCCACGCGTAAGGGCGACTTTCTTT.

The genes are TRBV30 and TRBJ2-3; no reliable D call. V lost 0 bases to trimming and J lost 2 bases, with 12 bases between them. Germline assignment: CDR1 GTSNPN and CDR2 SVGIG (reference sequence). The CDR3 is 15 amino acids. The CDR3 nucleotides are TGTGCCTGGAGTGTAGGAAGGGTCGACACAGATACGCAGTATTTT. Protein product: CAWSVGRVDTDTQYF. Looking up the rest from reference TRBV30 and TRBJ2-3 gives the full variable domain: SQTIHQWPATLVQPVGSPLSLECTVEGTSNPNLYWYRQAAGRGLQLLFYSVGIGQISSEVPQNLSASRPQDRQFILSSKKLLLSDSGFYLCAWSVGRVDTDTQYFGPGTRLTVL.

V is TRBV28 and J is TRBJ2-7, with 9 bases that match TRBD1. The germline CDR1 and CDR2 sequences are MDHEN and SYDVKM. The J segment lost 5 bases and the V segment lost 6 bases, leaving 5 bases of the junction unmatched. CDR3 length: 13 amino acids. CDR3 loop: CASRGTGSHEQYF. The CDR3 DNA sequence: TGTGCCAGCAGAGGGACAGGGTCCCACGAGCAGTACTTC.

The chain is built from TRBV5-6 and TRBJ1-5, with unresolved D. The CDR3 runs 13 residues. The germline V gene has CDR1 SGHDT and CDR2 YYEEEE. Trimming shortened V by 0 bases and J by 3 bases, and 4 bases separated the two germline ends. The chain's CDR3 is CASSLDTNQPQHF. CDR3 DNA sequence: TGTGCCAGCAGCTTGGATACCAATCAGCCCCAGCATTTT.

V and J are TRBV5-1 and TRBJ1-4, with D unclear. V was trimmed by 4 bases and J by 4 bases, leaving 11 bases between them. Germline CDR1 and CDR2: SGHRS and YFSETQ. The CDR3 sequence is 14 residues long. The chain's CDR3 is CASSVGPSNEKLFF. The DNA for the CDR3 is TGCGCCAGCAGCGTTGGACCGAGTAATGAAAAACTGTTTTTT.

CDR3 sequence: CASSLIANAYEQYF. In DNA, the CDR3 is TGTGCCAGCAGCTTAATAGCGAACGCCTACGAGCAGTACTTC. The chain joins TRBV7-9 to TRBJ2-7; tentatively, D is TRBD2 (5 bases). The length of the CDR3 is 14 residues. V lost 2 bases, J lost 2 bases, and 10 bases lay in between. Germline V CDR1 and CDR2: SEHNR, FQNEAQ (reference sequence).

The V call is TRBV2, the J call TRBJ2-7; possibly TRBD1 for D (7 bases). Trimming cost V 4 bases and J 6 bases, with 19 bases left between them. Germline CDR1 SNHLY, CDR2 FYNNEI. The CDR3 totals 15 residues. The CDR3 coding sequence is TGTGCCAGCAGTGCCGACAGGGCCGCCGGGGGCGAGCAGTACTTC. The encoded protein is CASSADRAAGGEQYF. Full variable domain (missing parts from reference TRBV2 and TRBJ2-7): EPEVTQTPSHQVTQMGQEVILRCVPISNHLYFYWYRQILGQKVEFLVSFYNNEISEKSEIFDDQFSVERPDGSNFTLKIRSTKLEDSAMYFCASSADRAAGGEQYFGPGTRLTVT.

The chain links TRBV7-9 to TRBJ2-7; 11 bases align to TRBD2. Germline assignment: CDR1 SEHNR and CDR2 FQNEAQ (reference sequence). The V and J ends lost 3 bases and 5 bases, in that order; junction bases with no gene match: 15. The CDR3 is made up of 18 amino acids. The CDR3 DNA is TGTGCCAGCAGCTTGTTTTCCCTAGCGGGAGGAGACCTAGACGAGCAGTACTTC. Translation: CASSLFSLAGGDLDEQYF. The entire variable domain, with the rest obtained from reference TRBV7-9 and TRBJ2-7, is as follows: DTGVSQNPRHKITKRGQNVTFRCDPISEHNRLYWYRQTLGQGPEFLTYFQNEAQLEKSRLLSDRFSAERPKGSFSTLEIQRTEQGDSAMYLCASSLFSLAGGDLDEQYFGPGTRLTVT.

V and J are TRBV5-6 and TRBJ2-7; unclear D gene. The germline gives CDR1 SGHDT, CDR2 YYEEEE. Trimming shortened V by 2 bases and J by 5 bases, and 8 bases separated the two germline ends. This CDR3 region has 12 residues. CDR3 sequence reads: CASSFLRNEQYF. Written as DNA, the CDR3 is TGTGCCAGCAGCTTTTTGCGGAACGAGCAGTACTTC.

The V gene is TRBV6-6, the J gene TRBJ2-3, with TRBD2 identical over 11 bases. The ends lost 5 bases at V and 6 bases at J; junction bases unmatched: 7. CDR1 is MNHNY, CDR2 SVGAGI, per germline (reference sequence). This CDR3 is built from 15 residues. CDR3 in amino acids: CASSPPASGRDTQYF. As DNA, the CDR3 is TGTGCCAGCAGTCCACCCGCTAGCGGGAGGGATACGCAGTATTTT.

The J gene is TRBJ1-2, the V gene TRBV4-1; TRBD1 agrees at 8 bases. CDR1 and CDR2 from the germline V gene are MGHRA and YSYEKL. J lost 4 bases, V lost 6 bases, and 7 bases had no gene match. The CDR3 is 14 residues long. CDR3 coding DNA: TGCGCCAGCAGACGGACAGGGATAGGCTATGGCTACACCTTC. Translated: CASRRTGIGYGYTF.

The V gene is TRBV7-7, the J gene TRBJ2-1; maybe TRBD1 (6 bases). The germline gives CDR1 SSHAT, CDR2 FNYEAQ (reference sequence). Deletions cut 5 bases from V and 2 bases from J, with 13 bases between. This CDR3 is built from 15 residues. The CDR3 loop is CASSPRGTTYNEQFF. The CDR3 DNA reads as TGTGCCAGCAGCCCTAGGGGGACAACCTACAATGAGCAGTTCTTC. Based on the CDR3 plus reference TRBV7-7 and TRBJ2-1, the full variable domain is GAGVSQSPRYKVTKRGQDVTLRCDPISSHATLYWYQQALGQGPEFLTYFNYEAQPDKSGLPSDRFSAERPEGSISTLTIQRTEQRDSAMYRCASSPRGTTYNEQFFGPGTRLTVL.

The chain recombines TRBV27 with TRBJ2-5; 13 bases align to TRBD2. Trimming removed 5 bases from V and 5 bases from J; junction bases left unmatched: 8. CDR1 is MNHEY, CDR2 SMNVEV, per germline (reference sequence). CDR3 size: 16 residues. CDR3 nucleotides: TGTGCCAGCAGTGATCGGACTAGCGGGAGAGTGGAGACCCAGTACTTC. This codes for CASSDRTSGRVETQYF.

CDR3 residues: CASSDSGSEKLFF. CDR3 in DNA: TGTGCCAGCAGTGATTCTGGTTCTGAAAAACTGTTTTTT. This sequence joins TRBV25-1 and TRBJ1-4; D ambiguous. Trimming shortened V by 3 bases and J by 7 bases, and 9 bases separated the two germline ends. Germline lookup yields CDR1 MGHDK and CDR2 SYGVNS. This CDR3 is 13 amino acids long.